The 17 T cell receptor beta chains listed next were all sequenced from one sample in a study of T cell responses to AZD1222 COVID-19 vaccine. The method was immunoSEQ multiplex PCR; TCRdb's version includes in-frame clones alone and lacks a portion of them. Altogether about 94,000 clones are present, 88% being singletons, with the ten largest covering 12%. The input for sequencing was peripheral blood, taken 28 days after the second AZD1222 dose. Every receptor here comes from an adult who received the AZD1222 COVID-19 vaccine.

V and J are TRBV19 and TRBJ2-2; 10 bases match TRBD1. V gave up 5 bases and J gave up 5 bases; unmatched junction bases: 8. CDR3 length: 16 residues. CDR1 is LNHDA, CDR2 SQIVND, per germline (reference sequence). The CDR3 DNA sequence: TGTGCCAGTAGTCCACCTCCGGGACAGGGGACCGGGGAGCTGTTTTTT. It yields the protein CASSPPPGQGTGELFF.

The sample holds one count of this clone. The V call is TRBV5-5, the J call TRBJ2-3; TRBD2 agrees at 13 bases. Trimming took 4 bases from V and 6 from J; bases not matched to a gene: 8. This CDR3 comprises 16 residues. Germline lookup yields CDR1 SGHKS and CDR2 YYEKEE (reference sequence). The CDR3 DNA reads TGTGCCAGCAGCCAGGGACTAGCGGGATTAGATGATACGCAGTATTTT. It codes for CASSQGLAGLDDTQYF.

V usage is TRBV7-3 and J usage is TRBJ2-7; D remains unclear. The germline V gene encodes CDR1 SGHTA and CDR2 FQGTGA. The CDR3 has 14 amino acids. V was shortened by 7 bases and J by 1 base, with 14 bases between the two germline ends. CDR3 bases: TGTGCCAGCAAGAGGTGGCCCTCATCCTACGAGCAGTACTTC. Amino acid sequence: CASKRWPSSYEQYF.

The chain couples TRBV29-1 to TRBJ1-2, with no clear D. The CDR3 loop spans 12 amino acids. The germline V gene encodes CDR1 SQVTM and CDR2 ANQGSEA. V dropped 4 bases and J dropped 5 bases, with 11 bases sitting between them. The CDR3 coding sequence is TGCAGCGTTGCGGAAGCAACGTATGGCTACACCTTC. Protein product: CSVAEATYGYTF.

The chain uses TRBV7-9 and TRBJ2-3; 10 nucleotides line up with TRBD1. The germline V gene has CDR1 SEHNR and CDR2 FQNEAQ (reference sequence). The CDR3 is 15 residues long. V shed 5 bases and J 3 bases; nucleotides not matched to a gene: 5. This CDR3 reads CASSHGTGETDTQYF. The CDR3 coding sequence is TGTGCCAGCAGCCATGGGACAGGGGAGACAGATACGCAGTATTTT.

This clone was recorded once. The V call is TRBV7-9, the J call TRBJ2-4, with D perhaps matching TRBD2 (5 bases). The V gene lost 0 bases and the J gene lost 6 bases, with 18 bases spanning the gap. Germline V gives CDR1 SEHNR, CDR2 FQNEAQ (reference sequence). CDR3 length: 17 residues. In DNA form, the CDR3 reads TGTGCCAGCAGCTTAGCGATCTTGCCCCAAGAGGGAAACATTCAGTACTTC. Translation gives CASSLAILPQEGNIQYF. The full variable domain, completed using reference TRBV7-9 and TRBJ2-4, is DTGVSQNPRHKITKRGQNVTFRCDPISEHNRLYWYRQTLGQGPEFLTYFQNEAQLEKSRLLSDRFSAERPKGSFSTLEIQRTEQGDSAMYLCASSLAILPQEGNIQYFGAGTRLSVL.

This sequence joins TRBV19 and TRBJ1-2; D not resolved. The CDR3 is 12 residues long. Germline CDR1 reads LNHDA; CDR2 reads SQIVND (reference sequence). The V end was cut by 6 bases, the J end by 4 bases, with 9 bases between. CDR3 DNA: TGTGCCAGTAGGCCGCTCGGCTATGGCTACACCTTC. Its translation is CASRPLGYGYTF.

V and J are TRBV30 and TRBJ1-1; D is uncertain. The CDR3 runs to 11 residues. Trimming shortened V by 1 base and J by 7 bases, and 7 bases separated the two germline ends. Germline assignment: CDR1 GTSNPN and CDR2 SVGIG (reference sequence). The CDR3 nucleotides read TGTGCCTGGAGTGGGTACAGTGAAGCTTTCTTT. It translates to CAWSGYSEAFF.

This clone was seen more than once but under ten times. The same CDR3 can be traced to other DNA sequences in this sample. J is TRBJ1-5 and V is TRBV6-5; perhaps TRBD1 as D (6 bases). The CDR3 runs to 14 residues. Per the germline V gene, CDR1 is MNHEY and CDR2 is SVGAGI. V gave up 10 bases and J gave up 0 bases, with 13 bases separating them. Written as DNA, the CDR3 is TGTGCCACAGGACAGCCTTATAGCAATCAGCCCCAGCATTTT. It codes for CATGQPYSNQPQHF.

The chain recombines TRBV5-1 with TRBJ1-6; 11 nucleotides align to TRBD1. V trimming: 4 bases; J trimming: 10 bases; junction bases outside the gene matches: 7. The CDR3 contains 15 residues. Germline loops: CDR1 SGHRS, CDR2 YFSETQ. DNA for the CDR3: TGCGCCAGCAGCGGCCGGACAGGGGGCGAATCACCCCTCCACTTT. Its protein is CASSGRTGGESPLHF.

This chain joins TRBV3-1 (or the pseudogene TRBV3-2) and TRBJ1-2, with D possibly being TRBD1 (6 bases). Germline loops: CDR1 LGHDT, CDR2 YNNKEL (reference sequence). Trimming took 4 bases from V and 2 from J, leaving 23 bases between them. CDR3 size: 18 residues. CDR3 sequence reads: CASSLEVAGDSGNYGYTF. Written as DNA, the CDR3 is TGTGCCAGCAGCCTCGAGGTTGCAGGGGATAGTGGGAACTATGGCTACACCTTC.

The chain links TRBV29-1 to TRBJ2-1, with 8 bases aligning to TRBD2. The CDR3 totals 13 residues. CDR1 and CDR2 from the germline V gene are SQVTM and ANQGSEA. CDR3: CSEGGRPLDEQFF. The CDR3 nucleotides are TGCAGTGAGGGCGGGAGGCCCTTGGATGAGCAGTTCTTC.

Concerning this clone: At one end the junction does not follow the germline gene, possibly because of a read error. V usage is TRBV28 and J usage is TRBJ2-4; 10 nucleotides match TRBD2. The germline V gene encodes CDR1 MDHEN and CDR2 SYDVKM. The CDR3 consists of 15 residues. CDR3 loop: CSIAGGPIAKNIQYF. CDR3 bases: TGCAGTATAGCGGGAGGACCAATAGCCAAAAACATTCAGTACTTC.

The chain links TRBV10-3 to TRBJ2-2, with 9 bases that match TRBD1. This CDR3 contains 14 residues. Per the germline V gene, CDR1 is ENHRY and CDR2 is SYGVKD. J was trimmed by 5 bases and V by 11 bases; bases with no gene match: 9. In DNA form, the CDR3 reads TGTGCCGGTTCGGGACAGGGTGTGACCGGGGAGCTGTTTTTT. This sequence encodes CAGSGQGVTGELFF.

Points on this clone: At one end, the junction sequence differs from germline, possibly due to a read error. The chain has TRBV6-5 and TRBJ1-1; 8 nucleotides agree with TRBD1. This CDR3 has 12 residues. CDR1 and CDR2 (germline): MNHEY, SVGAGI. CDR3 bases: TGTGCCAGCAGTTGGCAGGGGGCCCTCCTAGTCTTT. It codes for CASSWQGALLVF.

The chain couples TRBV4-1 to TRBJ2-7; D remains ambiguous. V was trimmed by 0 bases and J by 7 bases, leaving 10 bases between them. CDR3 length: 13 amino acids. CDR1 is MGHRA and CDR2 is YSYEKL in the germline V gene. The CDR3 here is CASSQDPWWEQYF. The CDR3 DNA reads TGCGCCAGCAGCCAAGACCCGTGGTGGGAGCAGTACTTC.

CDR3 in amino acids: CASSLYRGRTEAFF. CDR3 in DNA: TGTGCCAGCAGTTTATATAGGGGGCGGACTGAAGCTTTCTTT. The chain has TRBV27 and TRBJ1-1; 7 nucleotides match TRBD1. This CDR3 contains 14 residues. V lost 1 base to trimming and J lost 5 bases; unmatched junction nucleotides: 4. Germline V gene data show CDR1 as MNHEY and CDR2 as SMNVEV (reference sequence).